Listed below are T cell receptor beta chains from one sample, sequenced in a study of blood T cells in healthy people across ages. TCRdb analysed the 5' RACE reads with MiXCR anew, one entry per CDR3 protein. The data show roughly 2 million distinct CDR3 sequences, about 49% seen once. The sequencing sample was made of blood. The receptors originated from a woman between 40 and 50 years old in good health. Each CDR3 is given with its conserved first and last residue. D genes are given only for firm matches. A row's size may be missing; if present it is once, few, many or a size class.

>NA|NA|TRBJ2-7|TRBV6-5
CASSQHGSSYEQYF
TGTGCCAGCAGTCAACACGGAAGCTCCTACGAGCAGTACTTC
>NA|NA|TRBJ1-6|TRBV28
CASRPNGGLGSPLHF
TGTGCCAGCAGACCGAATGGGGGCTTGGGTTCACCCCTCCACTTT
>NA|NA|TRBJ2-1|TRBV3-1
CASSQGGVFSYDEQFF
TGTGCCAGCAGCCAAGGGGGGGTTTTTTCCTACGATGAGCAGTTCTTC
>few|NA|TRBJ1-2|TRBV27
CASSVFGNYGYTF
TGTGCCAGCAGTGTATTTGGGAACTATGGCTACACCTTC
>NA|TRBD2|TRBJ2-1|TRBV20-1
CSAARLAGVYEQFF
TGCAGTGCTGCCAGACTAGCGGGGGTGTATGAGCAGTTCTTC
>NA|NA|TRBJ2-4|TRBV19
CASSTGQDLAKNIQYF
TGTGCCAGTAGTACAGGACAAGATCTAGCCAAAAACATTCAGTACTTC
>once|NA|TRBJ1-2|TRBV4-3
CASSQDHGTFYGYTF
TGCGCCAGCAGCCAAGATCACGGGACATTCTATGGCTACACCTTC
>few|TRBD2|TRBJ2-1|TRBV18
CASSPPLAGGPNEQFF
TGTGCCAGCTCACCACCGTTAGCGGGGGGGCCTAATGAGCAGTTCTTC
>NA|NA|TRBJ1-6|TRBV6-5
CASSYAQGGSPLHF
TGTGCCAGCAGTTACGCACAGGGCGGCTCACCCCTCCACTTT
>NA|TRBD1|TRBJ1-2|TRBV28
CASQGQGALYGYTF
TGTGCCAGCCAGGGACAGGGGGCCCTCTATGGCTACACCTTC
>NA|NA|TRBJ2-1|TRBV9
CASSVGGREQFF
TGTGCCAGCAGCGTAGGAGGGAGGGAGCAGTTCTTC
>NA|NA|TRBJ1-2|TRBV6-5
CASRATGLNYGYTF
TGTGCCAGCAGGGCAACAGGACTTAACTATGGCTACACCTTC
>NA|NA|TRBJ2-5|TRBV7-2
CASSLMGIVTHSERETQYF
TGTGCCAGCAGCTTAATGGGAATTGTGACACACTCGGAACGAGAGACCCAGTACTTC
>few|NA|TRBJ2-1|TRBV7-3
CASSLTRVNEQFF
TGTGCCAGCAGCTTAACCAGGGTCAATGAGCAGTTCTTC
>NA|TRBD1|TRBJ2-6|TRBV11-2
CASRRTGSTGANVLTF
TGTGCCAGCAGGAGGACAGGGAGTACTGGGGCCAACGTCCTGACTTTC
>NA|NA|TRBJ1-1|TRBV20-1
CSAHHKGGQRTEAFF
TGCAGTGCCCACCACAAGGGGGGGCAACGGACTGAAGCTTTCTTT
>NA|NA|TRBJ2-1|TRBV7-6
CASSGYGTLPYNEQFF
TGTGCCAGCAGCGGTTACGGGACTTTACCCTACAATGAGCAGTTCTTC
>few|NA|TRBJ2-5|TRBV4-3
CASSQDFPPTRSETQYF
TGCGCCAGCAGCCAAGATTTTCCTCCGACTAGATCAGAGACCCAGTACTTC
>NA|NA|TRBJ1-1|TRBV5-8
CARRRPKRVAFF
TGTGCCCGCAGGCGACCCAAACGGGTGGCTTTCTTT